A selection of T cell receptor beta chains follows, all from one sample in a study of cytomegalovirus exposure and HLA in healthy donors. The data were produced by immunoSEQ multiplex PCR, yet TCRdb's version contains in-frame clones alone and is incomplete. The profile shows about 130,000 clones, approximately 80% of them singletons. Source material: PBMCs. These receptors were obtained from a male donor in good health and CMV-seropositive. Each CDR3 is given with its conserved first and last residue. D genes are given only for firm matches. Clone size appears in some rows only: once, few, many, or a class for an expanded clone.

TGTGCCAGCAGCCCCGGGACAGGATTAGCCAAAAACAGTCAGTACTTC	CASSPGTGLAKNSQYF	TRBJ2-4	.	TRBV13	16	TRBD1
TGTGCCAGCTCGGGTCACTCCTACGAGCAGTACTTC	CASSGHSYEQYF	TRBJ2-7	.	TRBV7-2	12	.
TGTGCCAGCAGCTTCCCCGGGACAGGGGCTTACGAGCAGTACTTC	CASSFPGTGAYEQYF	TRBJ2-7	few	TRBV11-2	15	TRBD1
TGTGCCAGCAGTGAAGTCCGCCGACAGGTGACCTACGAGCAGTACTTC	CASSEVRRQVTYEQYF	TRBJ2-7	.	TRBV2	16	.
TGCGCCAGCAGCCAAGGACCCAACCTAGCCCGGGTGGAGACCCAGTACTTC	CASSQGPNLARVETQYF	TRBJ2-5	.	TRBV4-1	17	.
TGTGCCAGCAATATAGCCTTGAGCTCCTACGAGCAGTACTTC	CASNIALSSYEQYF	TRBJ2-7	.	TRBV28	14	.
TGTGCCAGTAGTATCCTGGTCAGGGATCTTTCGGGCTACACCTTC	CASSILVRDLSGYTF	TRBJ1-2	.	TRBV19	15	.
TGTGCCAGCAACCTTGGGGCACCAAGTTTCACAGATACGCAGTATTTT	CASNLGAPSFTDTQYF	TRBJ2-3	.	TRBV6-4	16	.
TGCAGCGTTGAAGAGGGGGGAGCCAAAAACATTCAGTACTTC	CSVEEGGAKNIQYF	TRBJ2-4	.	TRBV29-1	14	.
TGCAGCGTTGAAGGGCCCGCGGGAGAGCAGTATTTT	CSVEGPAGEQYF	TRBJ2-3	.	TRBV29-1	12	TRBD2
TGCAGCGTTGATCCTAGGACAGGGGGAAACACTGAAGCTTTCTTT	CSVDPRTGGNTEAFF	TRBJ1-1	.	TRBV29-1	15	TRBD1
TGTGCCAGCTCACCAGGGGCTCTGGAAGAGACCCAGTACTTC	CASSPGALEETQYF	TRBJ2-5	.	TRBV18	14	.
TGTGCCAGCAGTTTAGGGCAGAACCAAGAGACCCAGTACTTC	CASSLGQNQETQYF	TRBJ2-5	.	TRBV27	14	.
TGTGCCAGCAGGGATCTGGGGCTGGAGACCCAGTACTTC	CASRDLGLETQYF	TRBJ2-5	.	TRBV2	13	.
TGTGCCAGCAGGGTAACAGGGGACCAAGAGACCCAGTACTTC	CASRVTGDQETQYF	TRBJ2-5	.	TRBV2	14	TRBD1
TGTGCTAGCAGCTTAGGGACACCGACTTATAGCAATCAGCCCCAGCATTTT	CASSLGTPTYSNQPQHF	TRBJ1-5	.	TRBV7-7	17	.
TGTGCCAGCAGCCTGTGGACTAGCGGGTTAAGCTCCTACGAGCAGTACTTC	CASSLWTSGLSSYEQYF	TRBJ2-7	once	TRBV11-1	17	TRBD2
TGTGCCAGCAGTAGACAGGGCCCTAAAGAGACCCAGTACTTC	CASSRQGPKETQYF	TRBJ2-5	.	TRBV27	14	TRBD1
TGTGCCAGCAGCTTGGGACAGGGGAGGTACGAGCAGTACTTC	CASSLGQGRYEQYF	TRBJ2-7	.	TRBV5-4	14	TRBD1
TGTGCCAGCAGCATAGGGACATCCAATGTGGTGAAGTACTTC	CASSIGTSNVVKYF	TRBJ2-5	.	TRBV9	14	.
TGTGCCAGCAGCTTAGGGGTAAACGGACAGGGGCACAATGAGCAGTTCTTC	CASSLGVNGQGHNEQFF	TRBJ2-1	.	TRBV7-2	17	TRBD1
TGCGCCAGCAGCCAAAGACCGGACGGGGGGGGCTATGGCTACACCTTC	CASSQRPDGGGYGYTF	TRBJ1-2	.	TRBV4-1	16	.
TGTGCAAGTCGCTTAGAAAATGGAGGGGAAACGGTCTTGGTCTACGAGCAGTACTTC	CASRLENGGETVLVYEQYF	TRBJ2-7	.	TRBV12-2	19	.
TGTGCCAGCAGCTATCGAGATTCTGGAAACACCATATATTTT	CASSYRDSGNTIYF	TRBJ1-3	.	TRBV7-8	14	.
TGTGCCAGCAGTCCCGGGACAGGGGTTTTCCTTCCTTCCGAAGCTTTCTTT	CASSPGTGVFLPSEAFF	TRBJ1-1	once	TRBV7-2	17	TRBD1
TGTGCCAGCAGCCTCGGGACAGGATCCTACGAGCAGTACTTC	CASSLGTGSYEQYF	TRBJ2-7	.	TRBV9	14	TRBD1
TGTGCCAGCAGTGACTCTCTTCAGGGAGGTTATGGCTACACCTTC	CASSDSLQGGYGYTF	TRBJ1-2	few	TRBV6-1	15	.
TGTGCCGGCCATGAGACAGGGGGCACGGTTGGTACGCAGTATTTT	CAGHETGGTVGTQYF	TRBJ2-3	.	TRBV5-4	15	TRBD1
TGCGCCAGCACTCGTCCAGGGGATTCCTACGAGCAGTACTTC	CASTRPGDSYEQYF	TRBJ2-7	.	TRBV5-1	14	.
TGTGCCAGCAGGCCACTAGCCCAAAGGTACAATGAGCAGTTCTTC	CASRPLAQRYNEQFF	TRBJ2-1	.	TRBV2	15	.
TGTGCCAGCAGCACCACCGGGACTAGCGGGAGAATAGAGACCCAGTACTTC	CASSTTGTSGRIETQYF	TRBJ2-5	.	TRBV9	17	TRBD2
TGCAGCTTTCCAGAGAGGGAGTTCTACAATGAGCAGTTCTTC	CSFPEREFYNEQFF	TRBJ2-1	.	TRBV29-1	14	.
TGTGCCAGCAGCTACCGGGACACAGCGAATGAAAAACTGTTTTTT	CASSYRDTANEKLFF	TRBJ1-4	.	TRBV28	15	.
TGTGCCAGCAGCCGCGGGCGTAGCTCCTACAATGAGCAGTTCTTC	CASSRGRSSYNEQFF	TRBJ2-1	.	TRBV5-6	15	.
TGTGCAAGTCGCTTAGGGTCAGCTAGCGGGAGTCCCCAGTACTTC	CASRLGSASGSPQYF	TRBJ2-7	.	TRBV12-2	15	.
TGTGCCAGCAGTTACTCGAAGACTGTGAAGACCCAGTACTTC	CASSYSKTVKTQYF	TRBJ2-5	.	TRBV6-5	14	.
TGTGCCTGGAGTTCCCAAATTACAGGGGCCAGGAGCGAGACCCAGTACTTC	CAWSSQITGARSETQYF	TRBJ2-5	few	TRBV30	17	TRBD1
TGCAGCGTTTGTCAGGAACTCGGAAACACCATATATTTT	CSVCQELGNTIYF	TRBJ1-3	once	TRBV29-1	13	.
TGTGCCAGCAGTGTCTTAGCGGGAGGGTACAATGAGCAGTTCTTC	CASSVLAGGYNEQFF	TRBJ2-1	.	TRBV6-1	15	TRBD2
TGTGCCAGCAGTTTACGGGGACTAGCGGGAACCAAAAACATTCAGTACTTC	CASSLRGLAGTKNIQYF	TRBJ2-4	.	TRBV27	17	TRBD2
TGTGCCAGCAGCTTGATCGCAGGGCTAACTAGCAATCAGCCCCAGCATTTT	CASSLIAGLTSNQPQHF	TRBJ1-5	.	TRBV5-5	17	.
TGTGCCAGCAGCCAATTCGGACTAGCGGGAGCCAATGAGCAGTTCTTC	CASSQFGLAGANEQFF	TRBJ2-1	.	TRBV4-2	16	TRBD2
TGCAGCGTTGGTCATGCGCAGGGGGGCGGGGAGCTGTTTTTT	CSVGHAQGGGELFF	TRBJ2-2	once	TRBV29-1	14	.
TGTGCCTGGAGTGTCGGGGGAGGTGAAGCTTTCTTT	CAWSVGGGEAFF	TRBJ1-1	.	TRBV30	12	.
TGTGCCAGCAGTCGGGACAGGGCGGCCGAGCAGTACTTC	CASSRDRAAEQYF	TRBJ2-7	once	TRBV27	13	TRBD1
TGTGCCAGCAGTTTTCGGGGAGGGTCACACAATGAGCAGTTCTTC	CASSFRGGSHNEQFF	TRBJ2-1	.	TRBV27	15	TRBD2